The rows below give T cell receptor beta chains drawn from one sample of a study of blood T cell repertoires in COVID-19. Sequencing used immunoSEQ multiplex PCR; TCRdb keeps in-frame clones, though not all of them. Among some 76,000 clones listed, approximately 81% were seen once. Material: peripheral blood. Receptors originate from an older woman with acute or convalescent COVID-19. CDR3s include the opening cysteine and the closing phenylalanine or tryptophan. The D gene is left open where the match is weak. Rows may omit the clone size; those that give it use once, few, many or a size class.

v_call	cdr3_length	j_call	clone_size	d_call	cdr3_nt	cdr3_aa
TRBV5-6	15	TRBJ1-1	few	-	TGTGCCAGCAGCTTGGAAATCGGGGGATTCACTGAAGCTTTCTTT	CASSLEIGGFTEAFF
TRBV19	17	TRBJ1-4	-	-	TGTGCCAGAACAATAACGCAGGGGTCGCCAACTAATGAAAAACTGTTTTTT	CARTITQGSPTNEKLFF
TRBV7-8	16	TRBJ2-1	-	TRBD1	TGTGCCAGCAGCCCACGTCCGGGACAGGCGTACAATGAGCAGTTCTTC	CASSPRPGQAYNEQFF
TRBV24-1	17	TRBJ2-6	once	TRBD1	TGTGCCACCAGTGACCTAAGACAGGGGGACGGGGCCAACGTCCTGACTTTC	CATSDLRQGDGANVLTF
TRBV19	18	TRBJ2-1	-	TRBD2	TGTGCCAGCAGAACCGGGACTAGCGGGGGCCGCTTCTACAATGAGCAGTTCTTC	CASRTGTSGGRFYNEQFF
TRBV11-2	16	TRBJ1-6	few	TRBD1	TGTGCCAGCAGCTTAGATGTGGGACAGTTTAATTCACCCCTCCACTTT	CASSLDVGQFNSPLHF
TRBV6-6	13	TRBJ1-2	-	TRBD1	TGTGCCAGCAGTTTGGGACAGGGCGATGGCTACACCTTC	CASSLGQGDGYTF
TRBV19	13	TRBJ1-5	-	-	TGTGCCAGTAGTATGGGGGACTATCAGCCCCAGCATTTT	CASSMGDYQPQHF
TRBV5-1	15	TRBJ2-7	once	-	TGCGCCAGCAGCCTCCGGGACGGGAGTACCTACGAGCAGTACTTC	CASSLRDGSTYEQYF
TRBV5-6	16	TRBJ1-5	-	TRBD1	TGTGCCAGCAGCTTCTCCCCGACAGGGGCGAATCAGCCCCAGCATTTT	CASSFSPTGANQPQHF
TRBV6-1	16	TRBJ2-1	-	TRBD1	TGTGCCAGCAGTGACCGAAGGACAGGGATCTACAATGAGCAGTTCTTC	CASSDRRTGIYNEQFF
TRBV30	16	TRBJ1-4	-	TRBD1	TGTGCCTGGAGCCAGGGTGGACAGGGACCTAATGAAAAACTGTTTTTT	CAWSQGGQGPNEKLFF
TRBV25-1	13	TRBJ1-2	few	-	TGTGCCAGCAGTGATATAGGGGCTCAGGGCTACACCTTC	CASSDIGAQGYTF
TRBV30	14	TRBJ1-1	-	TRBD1	TGTGCCTGGAGTGTAGAGAGAGGGGGCGCTGGGGCTTTCTTT	CAWSVERGGAGAFF
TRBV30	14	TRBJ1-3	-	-	TGTGCCTGGAATCCGGGGACTCATGGAAACACCATATATTTT	CAWNPGTHGNTIYF
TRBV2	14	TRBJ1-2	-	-	TGTGCCAGCAGGTACAGGGATTTTAACTATGGCTACACCTTC	CASRYRDFNYGYTF
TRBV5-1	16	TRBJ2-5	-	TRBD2	TGCGCCAGCAGCACCCGGACTAGCGGGGGGGAGGAGACCCAGTACTTC	CASSTRTSGGEETQYF
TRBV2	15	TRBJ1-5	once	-	TGTGCCAGCAGGAACCCCAGTTTTAGCAATCAGCCCCAGCATTTT	CASRNPSFSNQPQHF
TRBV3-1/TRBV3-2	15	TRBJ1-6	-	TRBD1	TGTGCCAGCAGCCAAGGGGACAGGGGAAATTCACCCCTCCACTTT	CASSQGDRGNSPLHF
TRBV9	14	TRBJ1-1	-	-	TGTGCCAGCAGCGTGCAGGGCCAGAACACTGAAGCTTTCTTT	CASSVQGQNTEAFF
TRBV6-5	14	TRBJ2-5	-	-	TGTGCCAGCAGTTGGGAGGCCTTACAAGAGACCCAGTACTTC	CASSWEALQETQYF
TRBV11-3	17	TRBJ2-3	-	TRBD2	TGTGCCAGCAGCTCAGATTATTGGGGGGGTGTGGCAGATACGCAGTATTTT	CASSSDYWGGVADTQYF
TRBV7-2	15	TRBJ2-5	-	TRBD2	TGTGCCAGCAGCTCCTTGACTAGCGGGGTTGAGACCCAGTACTTC	CASSSLTSGVETQYF
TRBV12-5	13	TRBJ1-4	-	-	TGTGCTAGTGGGAGGGGGAGTGGTGAAAAACTGTTTTTT	CASGRGSGEKLFF
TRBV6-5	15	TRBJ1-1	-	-	TGTGCCAGCAGTTACAGTTACGAGCTGAACACTGAAGCTTTCTTT	CASSYSYELNTEAFF
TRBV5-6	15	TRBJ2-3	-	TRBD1	TGTGCCAGCAGCTTGGAGGGACAGGGTACAGATACGCAGTATTTT	CASSLEGQGTDTQYF
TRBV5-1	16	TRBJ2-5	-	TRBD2	TGCGCCAGCAGACGTACCGGCGGGGGAGCCCAGGGGACCCAGTACTTC	CASRRTGGGAQGTQYF
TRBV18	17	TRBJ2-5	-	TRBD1	TGTGCCAGCTCACCAAGGGACAGGGACCCGTACCAAGAGACCCAGTACTTC	CASSPRDRDPYQETQYF
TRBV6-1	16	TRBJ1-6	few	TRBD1	TGTGCCAGCAGTGAAGGGACAGGGGGCCGGAATTCACCCCTCCACTTT	CASSEGTGGRNSPLHF
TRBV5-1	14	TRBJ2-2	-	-	TGCGCCAGCAGCCGTCGACAGGACACCGGGGAGCTGTTTTTT	CASSRRQDTGELFF
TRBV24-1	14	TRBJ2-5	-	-	TGTGCCACCAGTGACCGCGCCTCCCAAGAGACCCAGTACTTC	CATSDRASQETQYF
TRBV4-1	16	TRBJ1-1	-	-	TGCGCCAGCAGCCAAGGGACCTCGTGGGGGGGTCCTGAAGCTTTCTTT	CASSQGTSWGGPEAFF
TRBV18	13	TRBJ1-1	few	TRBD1	TGTGCCAGCTCACCACCGGGACAGGGTGAAGCTTTCTTT	CASSPPGQGEAFF
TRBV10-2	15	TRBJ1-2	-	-	TGCGCCAGCAGTGTCGGGGAGACCGTAAGCTATGGCTACACCTTC	CASSVGETVSYGYTF
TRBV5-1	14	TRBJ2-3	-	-	TGCGCCAGCAGCGCTCCAAGCTCCGCGGATACGCAGTATTTT	CASSAPSSADTQYF
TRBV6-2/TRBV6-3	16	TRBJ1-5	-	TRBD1	TGTGCCAGCAGTACTCCGGGACAGGGGCGAAATCAGCCCCAGCATTTT	CASSTPGQGRNQPQHF
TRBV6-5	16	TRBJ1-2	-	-	TGTGCCAGCAGTTACTCGATCACATCTAGAAACTATGGCTACACCTTC	CASSYSITSRNYGYTF
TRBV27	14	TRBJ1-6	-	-	TGTGCCAGCAGTGCAGGACAGACACTATCACCCCTCCACTTT	CASSAGQTLSPLHF
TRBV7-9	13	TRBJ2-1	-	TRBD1	TGTGCCAGCAGCGTACAGGGGGTTAATGAGCAGTTCTTC	CASSVQGVNEQFF
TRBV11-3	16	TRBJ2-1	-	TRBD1	TGTGCCAGCAGCGGAGCATCGAAGACAGGGCTCAATGAGCAGTTCTTC	CASSGASKTGLNEQFF
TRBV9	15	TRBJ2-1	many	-	TGTGCCAGCAGCGTAGAGGGGGGGTATTACAATGAGCAGTTCTTC	CASSVEGGYYNEQFF
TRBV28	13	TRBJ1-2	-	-	TGTGCCAGCAGTTTCAGAGGGGGCTATGGCTACACCTTC	CASSFRGGYGYTF
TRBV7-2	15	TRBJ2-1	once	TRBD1	TGTGCCAGCAGCCCCCAAGGGGGCACCTACAATGAGCAGTTCTTC	CASSPQGGTYNEQFF
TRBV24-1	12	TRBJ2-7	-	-	TGTGCCACCAGTGACCCCCTGTCCGAGCAGTACTTC	CATSDPLSEQYF
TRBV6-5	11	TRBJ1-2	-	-	TGTGCCACCGGGAGTGTCGGAGGCTACACCTTC	CATGSVGGYTF
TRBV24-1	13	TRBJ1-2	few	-	TGTGCCACCAGTGATCTGGGGGGCTATGGCTACACCTTC	CATSDLGGYGYTF
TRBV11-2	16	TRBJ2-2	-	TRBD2	TGTGCCAGCAGACAAGGACTAGCGGGGGGCACCGGGGAGCTGTTTTTT	CASRQGLAGGTGELFF
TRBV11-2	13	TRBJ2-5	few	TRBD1	TGTGCCAGCAGCTCGACAGGGCAAGAGACCCAGTACTTC	CASSSTGQETQYF
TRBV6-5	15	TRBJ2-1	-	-	TGTGCCAGCAGTTACTCGTTCAGGGCTACCAATGAGCAGTTCTTC	CASSYSFRATNEQFF
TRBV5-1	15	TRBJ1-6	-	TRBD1	TGCGCCAGCAGGCGGACAGGGGCAGATAATTCACCCCTCCACTTT	CASRRTGADNSPLHF
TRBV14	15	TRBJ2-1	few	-	TGTGCCAGCAGCCAAGGCCAGGGAATCTACAATGAGCAGTTCTTC	CASSQGQGIYNEQFF
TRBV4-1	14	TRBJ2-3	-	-	TGCGCCAGCAGCCAAGATCCCTGGGGCAGGAAGGAGTATTTT	CASSQDPWGRKEYF
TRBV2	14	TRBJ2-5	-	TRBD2	TGTGCCAGCAAACTAGCGGGGGGAGGCGAGACCCAGTACTTC	CASKLAGGGETQYF
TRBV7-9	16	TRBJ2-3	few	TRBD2	TGTGCCAGCAGCTGGCCGGGACTAGAGGCGACAGATACGCAGTATTTT	CASSWPGLEATDTQYF
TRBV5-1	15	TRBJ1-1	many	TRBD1	TGCGCCAGCAGCTTCAAACAGGGGGCTGGCACTGAAGCTTTCTTT	CASSFKQGAGTEAFF